This T cell receptor (beta chain) was sequenced during a study of cytomegalovirus exposure and HLA in healthy donors. Study summary: In a later analysis, the 110 or so validation repertoires were reported to have used the same platform as the 600 to 700 first-cohort repertoires.

Clones were sequenced by immunoSEQ multiplex PCR, and TCRdb holds only the in-frame ones, with some missing. This table has some 120,000 clones, over 85% appearing once. CDR3 length: 17 amino acids. Germline loops: CDR1 SGHVS, CDR2 FNYEAQ. The V and J ends lost 4 bases and 4 bases, in that order; junction bases with no gene match: 12. Study-wide results and caveats: While the bulk of TCR sequences proved rare, some public TCRs turned up in many donors. Later, an analysis found that TCR clusters from the first cohort tended to co-occur in the 95 to 150 validation repertoires. Under in vitro conditions, three CMV-associated chains were confirmed as specific for CMV antigens.

Note on this clone: Its antigen remains unknown.

This sequence originates from a man in his thirties or forties in good health and CMV-seronegative. This chain links TRBV7-6 with TRBJ2-2, with 7 bases identical to TRBD1. Sequences were obtained from PBMCs. For the CDR3, the DNA is TGTGCCAGCAGCTCACCCGTCAGGGGGATTGGCACCGGGGAGCTGTTTTTT. Amino acid sequence: CASSSPVRGIGTGELFF.